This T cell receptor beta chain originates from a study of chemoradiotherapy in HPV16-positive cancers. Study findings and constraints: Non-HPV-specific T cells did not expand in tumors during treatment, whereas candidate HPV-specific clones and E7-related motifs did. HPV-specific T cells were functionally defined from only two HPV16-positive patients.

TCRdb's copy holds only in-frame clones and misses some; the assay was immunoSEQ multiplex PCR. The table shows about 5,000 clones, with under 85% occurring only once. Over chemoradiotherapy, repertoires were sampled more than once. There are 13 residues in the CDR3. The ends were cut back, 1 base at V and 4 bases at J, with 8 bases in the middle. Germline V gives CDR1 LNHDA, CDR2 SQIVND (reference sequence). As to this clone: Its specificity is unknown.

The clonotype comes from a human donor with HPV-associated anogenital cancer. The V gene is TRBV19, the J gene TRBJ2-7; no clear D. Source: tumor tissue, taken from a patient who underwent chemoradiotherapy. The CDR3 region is CASSIGHGYEQYF. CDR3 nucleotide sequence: TGTGCCAGTAGTATAGGACACGGGTACGAGCAGTACTTC.